Sequencing of this T cell receptor (beta chain) was carried out in a study of blood T cell repertoires in COVID-19. Study summary: Material from acute and convalescent COVID-19 was sourced from the United States, Italy and Spain. T cells, B-cell-depleted T cells, or PBMCs provided the cDNA or gDNA that served as material.

CDR1 is MNHEY and CDR2 is SMNVEV in the germline V gene (reference sequence). The ends lost 5 bases at V and 2 bases at J; junction bases unmatched: 3. The CDR3 is 13 amino acids. How the authors handled the data: Researchers report that nucleated cell counts were estimated from reference gene primer amplification. Profiling relied on immunoSEQ multiplex PCR, and the TCRdb table lists in-frame clones only, not all of them. That table furnishes V, J and clone size, whereas the DNA furnished D and trimming. This sample has 85,000 to 130,000 clones; more than 85% occur once, and the top ten carry 6%. This sequence joins TRBV27 and TRBJ2-7, with 7 bases lining up with TRBD2. The sequenced material came from peripheral blood. The sequence was obtained from a human donor in a cohort sampled during active COVID-19. This chain's CDR3 is CASSLAAPYEQYF. The CDR3 region has the DNA TGTGCCAGCAGTCTAGCGGCCCCCTACGAGCAGTACTTC.